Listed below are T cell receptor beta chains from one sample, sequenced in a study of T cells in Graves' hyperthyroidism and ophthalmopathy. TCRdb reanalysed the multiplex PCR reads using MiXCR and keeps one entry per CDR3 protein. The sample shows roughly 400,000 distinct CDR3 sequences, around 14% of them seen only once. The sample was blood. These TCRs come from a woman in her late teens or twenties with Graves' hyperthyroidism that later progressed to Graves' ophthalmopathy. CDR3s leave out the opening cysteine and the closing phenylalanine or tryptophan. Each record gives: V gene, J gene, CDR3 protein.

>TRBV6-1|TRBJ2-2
ASGSGELF
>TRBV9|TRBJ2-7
ASSASLRVTNEQY
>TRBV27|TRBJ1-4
ASSQPSGLGEKLF
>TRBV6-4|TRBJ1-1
ASSDSGTQSLSRTYRWGAF
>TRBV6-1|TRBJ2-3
ASSGRTGGIIDTQY
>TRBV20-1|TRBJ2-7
SARDRLARGYEQY
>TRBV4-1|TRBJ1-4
ASSRPGQANEKLF
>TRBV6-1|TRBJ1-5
ASSNRDTNQPQH
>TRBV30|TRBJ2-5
AWSPGLTYQETQY
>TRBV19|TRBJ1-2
ASSFGQLPYGYT
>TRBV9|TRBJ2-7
ASSVADDEQY
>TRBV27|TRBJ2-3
ASSLWVGDTQY
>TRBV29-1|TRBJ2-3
SVEGTSGIADTQY
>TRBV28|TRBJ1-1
ASSLSVNTEAF
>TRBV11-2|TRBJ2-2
ASSLLQGAPNTGELF
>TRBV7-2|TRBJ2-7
ASSSGGGAGYEQY
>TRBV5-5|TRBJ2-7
ASSLRSLSYEQY
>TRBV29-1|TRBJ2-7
SVRANGLYEQY
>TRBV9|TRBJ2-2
ASSVGSQGAFPGELF
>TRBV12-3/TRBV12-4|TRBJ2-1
ASSYNYNEQF
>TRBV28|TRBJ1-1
ASSPGTGITEAF
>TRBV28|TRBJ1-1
ASRSAGGQNTEAF
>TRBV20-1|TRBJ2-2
SARAGTGDTGELF
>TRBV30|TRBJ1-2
AWSDRDSYGYT
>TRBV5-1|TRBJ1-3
ASSPQGAGNTIY
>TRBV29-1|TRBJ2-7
RAQVAGRALEQY
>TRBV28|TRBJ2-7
ASSFRVNYEQY
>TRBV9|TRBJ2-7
ASSVDVGYEQY
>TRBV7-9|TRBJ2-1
ASSPTGTSGYNEQF
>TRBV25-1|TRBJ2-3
ASLEDTQY
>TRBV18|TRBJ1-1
ASSPRGTNTEAF
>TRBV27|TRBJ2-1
ASRKREGRHEQF
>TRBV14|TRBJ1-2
ASSQAGTGAYGYT
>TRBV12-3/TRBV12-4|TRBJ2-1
ASGLDKREGYNEQF
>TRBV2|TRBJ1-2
ASSDGEGDGYT
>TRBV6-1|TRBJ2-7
ASSERIGDSSYEQY
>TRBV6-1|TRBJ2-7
ASSTRQGGEQY
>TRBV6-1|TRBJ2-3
ASSEEVAGGLSSTDTQY
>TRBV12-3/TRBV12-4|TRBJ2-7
ASTPPTGFYEQY
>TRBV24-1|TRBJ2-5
ATSEPGRGLETQY
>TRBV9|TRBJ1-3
ASSVEGVSGNTIY
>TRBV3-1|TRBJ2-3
ASSQDGTSFPNTDTQY
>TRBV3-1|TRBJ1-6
ASSQAGQGNSPLH
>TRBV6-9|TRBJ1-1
ATQGNTEAF
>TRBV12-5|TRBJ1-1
ASGLVTGASAEAF